The T cell receptor (beta chain) under discussion was sequenced for a study of cytomegalovirus exposure and HLA in healthy donors. V was pared by 6 bases and J by 11 bases, with 13 bases between. The CDR3 totals 11 residues. CDR1 is SEHNR, CDR2 FQNEAQ, per germline (reference sequence). Some clones are missing from TCRdb's copy, which holds only in-frame ones; the method was immunoSEQ multiplex PCR. Among under 200,000 clones, under 95% were seen once, and the ten largest hold roughly 3%. Only one count was recorded for this clone. The sequenced material came from PBMCs. The chain employs TRBV7-9 and TRBJ1-2, with D perhaps TRBD1 (6 bases). The TCR sequence derives from a woman between 18 and 29 years old in good health and CMV-seropositive. DNA for the CDR3: TGTGCCAGCAGTTCGACAGGCGGGTACACCTTC. It yields the protein CASSSTGGYTF.